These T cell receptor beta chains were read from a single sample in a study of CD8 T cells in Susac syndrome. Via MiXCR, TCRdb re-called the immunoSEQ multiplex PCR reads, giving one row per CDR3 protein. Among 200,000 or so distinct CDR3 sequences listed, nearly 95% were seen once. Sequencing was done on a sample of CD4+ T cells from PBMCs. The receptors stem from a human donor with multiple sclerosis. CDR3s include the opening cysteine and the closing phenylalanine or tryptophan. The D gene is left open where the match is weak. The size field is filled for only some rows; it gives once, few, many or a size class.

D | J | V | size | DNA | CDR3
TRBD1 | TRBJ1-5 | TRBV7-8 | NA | TGTGCCAGCAGCCATGACAGGGGGCGACAGCCCCAGCATTTT | CASSHDRGRQPQHF
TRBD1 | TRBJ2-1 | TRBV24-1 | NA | TGTGCCACCAGTGAACCCGGACAGGTCAACAATGAGCAGTTCTTC | CATSEPGQVNNEQFF
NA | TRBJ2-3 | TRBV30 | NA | TGTGCCTGGAGGCCGGGACCCTCTAGCACAGATACGCAGTATTTT | CAWRPGPSSTDTQYF
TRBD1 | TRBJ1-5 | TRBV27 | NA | TGTGCCAGCAGTCCAATAGGGACAGGGCCCAATCAGCCCCAGCATTTT | CASSPIGTGPNQPQHF
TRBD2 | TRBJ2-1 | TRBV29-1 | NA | TGCAGCGTTCTGGGACTAGCGGGAGTCAATGAGCAGTTCTTC | CSVLGLAGVNEQFF
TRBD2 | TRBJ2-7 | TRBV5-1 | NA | TGCGCCAGCAGCGCTAAGACTAGCGGGAGTTACGAGCAGTACTTC | CASSAKTSGSYEQYF
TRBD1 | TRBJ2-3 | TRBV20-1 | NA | TGCAGTGCTCAATTGGGACAGGCAAGCACAGATACGCAGTATTTT | CSAQLGQASTDTQYF
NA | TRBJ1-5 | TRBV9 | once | TGTGCCAGCAGCGTAGTATGGGTGCGGCAGCCCCAGCATTTT | CASSVVWVRQPQHF
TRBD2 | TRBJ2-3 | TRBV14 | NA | TGTGCCAGCAGCCGGAGCGGGAGGAGGACAGATACGCAGTATTTT | CASSRSGRRTDTQYF
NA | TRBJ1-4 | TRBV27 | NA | TGTGCCAGCAGTTTAGAAGGACAAGGGTCGGAACTGTTTTTT | CASSLEGQGSELFF
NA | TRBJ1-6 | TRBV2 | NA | TGTGCCAGCAGGGACTACGGAACACCCCTCCACTTT | CASRDYGTPLHF
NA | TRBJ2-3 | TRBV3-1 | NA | TGTGCCAGCAGCCAAAGATTAGGCACAGATACGCAGTATTTT | CASSQRLGTDTQYF
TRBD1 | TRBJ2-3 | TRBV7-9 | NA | TGTGCCAGCGGGAGGACAGGGAGCGACACAGATACGCAGTATTTT | CASGRTGSDTDTQYF
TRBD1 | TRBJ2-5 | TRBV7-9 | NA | TGTGCCAGCAGCTCCGGGACAGGGCCCCAAGAGACCCAGTACTTC | CASSSGTGPQETQYF
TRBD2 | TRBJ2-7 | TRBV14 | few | TGTGCCAGCAGCCAAGATAGCGGGACCCGCTACGAGCAGTACTTC | CASSQDSGTRYEQYF
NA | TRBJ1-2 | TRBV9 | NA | TGTGCCAGCAGCGTTGGACGTTATGGCTACACCTTC | CASSVGRYGYTF
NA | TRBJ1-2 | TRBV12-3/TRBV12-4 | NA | TGTGCCAGCAGTTATAGGGGGGCGGGTGGCTACACCTTC | CASSYRGAGGYTF
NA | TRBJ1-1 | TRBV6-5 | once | TGTGCCAGCAGTTACTCGGGGGAGGCTCAAGCTTTCTTT | CASSYSGEAQAFF
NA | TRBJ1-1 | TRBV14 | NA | TGTGCCAGCAGCCATCCACCCCGGGGGCCTGAAGCTTTCTTT | CASSHPPRGPEAFF
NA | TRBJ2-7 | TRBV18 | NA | TGTGCCAGCTCACCAAGTAGCATTACCTACGAGCAGTACTTC | CASSPSSITYEQYF
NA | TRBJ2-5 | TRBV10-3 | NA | TGTGCCATCAGTGGCCCGGGAGACCATCAACAGACCCAGTACTTC | CAISGPGDHQQTQYF
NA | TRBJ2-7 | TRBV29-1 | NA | TGCAACGCTGCCCCTCGTGGACGGGCCTACGAGCAGTACTTC | CNAAPRGRAYEQYF
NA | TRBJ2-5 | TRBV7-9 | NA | TGTGCCAGCAGCTTAGTTTTGGGACGGAGGAAAGAGACCCAGTACTTC | CASSLVLGRRKETQYF
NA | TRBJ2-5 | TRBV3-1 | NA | TGTGCCAGCAGCCAAGACCGGCAGGGGACCCAGTACTTC | CASSQDRQGTQYF
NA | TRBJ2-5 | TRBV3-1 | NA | TGTGCCAGCAGGCCGGGACTGCAAGAGACCCAGTACTTC | CASRPGLQETQYF
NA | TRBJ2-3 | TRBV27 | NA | TGTGCCACCAGACGACGGAGGACAGATACGCAGTATTTT | CATRRRRTDTQYF
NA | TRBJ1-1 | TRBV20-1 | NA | TGCAGTGCTAGCTGGCCACAGAACACTGAAGCTTTCTTT | CSASWPQNTEAFF
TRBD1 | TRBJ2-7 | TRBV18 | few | TGTGCCAGCTCACCTCGACAGGGGGGGTACGAGCAGTACTTC | CASSPRQGGYEQYF
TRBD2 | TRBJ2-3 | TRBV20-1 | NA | TGCAGTGCTAGTCGAAGCGGGAGAGTTACGGATACGCAGTATTTT | CSASRSGRVTDTQYF
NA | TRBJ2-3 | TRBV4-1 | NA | TGCGCCAGCAGCCAAGTGAGGGGGCAGGGAGGGAGAGCAGATACGCAGTATTTT | CASSQVRGQGGRADTQYF
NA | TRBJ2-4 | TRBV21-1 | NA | TGTGCCACCGACTCAGCGGGAGGGCCCCCCATTCAGTACTTC | CATDSAGGPPIQYF
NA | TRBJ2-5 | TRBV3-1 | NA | TGTGCCAGCAGCCCTAATAGTTTCCAAGAGACCCAGTACTTC | CASSPNSFQETQYF
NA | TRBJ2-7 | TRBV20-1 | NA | TGCAGTGCTAACGGAGGGACCTACGAGCAGTACTTC | CSANGGTYEQYF
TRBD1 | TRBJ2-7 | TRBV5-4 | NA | TGTGCCAGCAGCTTGGGGCAGGGGGACTCCTACGAGCAGTACTTC | CASSLGQGDSYEQYF
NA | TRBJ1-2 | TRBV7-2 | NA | TGTGCCAGCAGCTCCGGCCAGACATTGCGGGGCTACACCTTC | CASSSGQTLRGYTF